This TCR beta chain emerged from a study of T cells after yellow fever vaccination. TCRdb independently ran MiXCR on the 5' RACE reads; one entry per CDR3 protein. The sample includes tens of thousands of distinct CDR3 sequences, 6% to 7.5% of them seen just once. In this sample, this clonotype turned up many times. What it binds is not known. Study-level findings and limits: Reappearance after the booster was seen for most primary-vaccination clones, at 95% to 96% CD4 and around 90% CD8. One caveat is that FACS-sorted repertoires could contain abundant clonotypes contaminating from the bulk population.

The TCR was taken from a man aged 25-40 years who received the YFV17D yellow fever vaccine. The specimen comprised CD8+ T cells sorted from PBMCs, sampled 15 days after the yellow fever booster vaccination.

Written as DNA, the CDR3 is TGTGCCAGCAGCTTACCTCCGGGACAGAGCTCCTACAATGAGCAGTTCTTC. Translation: CASSLPPGQSSYNEQFF. This chain links TRBV5-6 with TRBJ2-1, with 7 bases aligning to TRBD1. This CDR3 region has 17 residues. Trimming took 2 bases from V and 0 from J; bases not matched to a gene: 8. Per germline, CDR1 SGHDT and CDR2 YYEEEE. The variable domain in full, completed from reference TRBV5-6 and TRBJ2-1, reads DAGVTQSPTHLIKTRGQQVTLRCSPKSGHDTVSWYQQALGQGPQFIFQYYEEEERQRGNFPDRFSGHQFPNYSSELNVNALLLGDSALYLCASSLPPGQSSYNEQFFGPGTRLTVL.